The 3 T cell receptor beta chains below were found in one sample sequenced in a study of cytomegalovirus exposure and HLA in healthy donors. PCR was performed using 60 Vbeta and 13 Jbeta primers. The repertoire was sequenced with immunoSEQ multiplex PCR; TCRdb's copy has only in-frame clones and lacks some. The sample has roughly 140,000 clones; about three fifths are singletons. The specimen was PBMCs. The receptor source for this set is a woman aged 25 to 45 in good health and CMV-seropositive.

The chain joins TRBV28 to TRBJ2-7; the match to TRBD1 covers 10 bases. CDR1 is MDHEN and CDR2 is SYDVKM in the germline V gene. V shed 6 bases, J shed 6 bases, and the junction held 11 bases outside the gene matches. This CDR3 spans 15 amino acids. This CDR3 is CASSNPGQGLTEQYF. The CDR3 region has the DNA TGTGCCAGCAGCAACCCGGGACAGGGGTTAACCGAGCAGTACTTC. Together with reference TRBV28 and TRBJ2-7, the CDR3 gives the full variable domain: DVKVTQSSRYLVKRTGEKVFLECVQDMDHENMFWYRQDPGLGLRLIYFSYDVKMKEKGDIPEGYSVSREKKERFSLILESASTNQTSMYLCASSNPGQGLTEQYFGPGTRLTVT.

CDR3 nucleotide sequence: TGTGCCAGTAGCCTCGGGAGGCTGAACACTGAAGCTTTCTTT. It translates to CASSLGRLNTEAFF. The rearrangement links TRBV19 to TRBJ1-1; D not resolved. V shed 6 bases and J shed 0 bases, with 11 bases lying between them. The CDR3 loop spans 14 amino acids. Germline V gives CDR1 LNHDA, CDR2 SQIVND (reference sequence).

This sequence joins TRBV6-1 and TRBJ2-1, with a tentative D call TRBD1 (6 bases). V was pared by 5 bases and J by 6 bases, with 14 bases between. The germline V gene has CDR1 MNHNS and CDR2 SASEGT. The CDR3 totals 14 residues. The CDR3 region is CASSFAQGRNEQFF. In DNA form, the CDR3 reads TGTGCCAGCAGTTTTGCACAGGGTCGCAATGAGCAGTTCTTC.